The entry below gives a single TCR beta chain sequence along with its context. Its antigen remains unknown. Only in-frame clones appear in the TCRdb table, and some are missing; sequencing was by immunoSEQ multiplex PCR. The data contain under 90,000 clones, 55% to 75% of them singletons. This CDR3 comprises 15 residues. CDR1 is KGHSH and CDR2 is LQKENI in the germline V gene. V lost 3 bases and J 3 bases, leaving 12 bases between the germline ends. These data originate in a study of radiotherapy plus CTLA-4 blockade in lung cancer. Whole-study context: Among all patients, approximately 17% showed objective responses, while 30% to 35% had disease control. Study-wide points: Reports identified early blood T cell clone dynamics, with interferon-beta, as the best response predictor. Peripheral blood showed expansion of tumor-derived TCR clones after radiotherapy and ipilimumab.

The TCR was taken from a human donor with non-small cell lung cancer that progressed on radiotherapy plus ipilimumab. The chain recombines TRBV18 with TRBJ1-3; D gene unclear. This sample comprised peripheral blood, obtained from a patient treated with radiotherapy plus ipilimumab. The CDR3, as DNA: TGTGCCAGCTCACCTGGGAGTACGGTTGGAAACACCATATATTTT. As protein: CASSPGSTVGNTIYF.